This T cell receptor (beta chain) was observed in a study of prognosis after radiotherapy for stage I lung cancer. The CDR3 spans 15 residues. The germline CDR1 and CDR2 sequences are MNHNS and SASEGT. V gave up 5 bases and J gave up 4 bases; unmatched junction bases: 6. Study-wide results and limits: Shannon entropy after stereotactic body radiation therapy was lower in patients who developed distant metastases.

On this clonotype itself: The antigen is unknown.

Multiplex PCR in two rounds served to amplify TCR beta CDR3 from genomic DNA. Primers (each specific to one TRBV or TRBJ gene) were used in first-round PCR. TCRdb re-derived calls from the multiplex PCR reads in MiXCR, one entry per CDR3 protein. The sample lists 14,000 or so distinct CDR3 sequences; around half were seen once. This sample comprised PBMCs, obtained before or after stereotactic body radiation therapy (not recorded which). The chain recombines TRBV6-1 with TRBJ1-5; 9 positions agree with TRBD1. This sequence originates from a donor aged 50 or older with non-small cell lung cancer. DNA for the CDR3: TGTGCCAGCAGTACCGGGACAGGGCTGAATCAGCCCCAGCATTTT. This codes for CASSTGTGLNQPQHF.